These 14 T cell receptor beta chains were sequenced from one sample in a study of T cell repertoires in cytomegalovirus infection. TCRdb passed the reads through MiXCR, listing each CDR3 protein once. This sample carries around 280,000 distinct CDR3 sequences, around 15% of them seen once, and the ten largest clones take roughly 9.7%. The sequencing sample was made of PBMCs. The source is a human donor in good health (CMV status not recorded). Some clones in this sample may be carry-over from other donors' samples.

In this sample, this clonotype turned up a few times. V usage is TRBV19 and J usage is TRBJ2-7, with 11 bases that match TRBD2. Germline lookup yields CDR1 LNHDA and CDR2 SQIVND (reference sequence). The length of the CDR3 is 15 residues. V shed 6 bases, J shed 2 bases, and the junction held 6 bases outside the gene matches. The CDR3 sequence is CASSLSGRAPYEQYF. For the CDR3, the DNA is TGTGCCAGTAGCCTTAGCGGGAGGGCCCCCTACGAGCAGTACTTC.

Concerning this clonotype: This likely comes from a read error, as the CDR3 has no conserved phenylalanine or tryptophan at its end. This chain joins TRBV2 and TRBJ1-1; possible D gene TRBD1, 5 bases. Looked up from germline, CDR1 is SNHLY and CDR2 is FYNNEI. Trimming removed 9 bases from V and 4 bases from J, with 12 bases in between. The CDR3 has 12 amino acids. The CDR3 DNA follows: TGTGCCAGAAGTCAGGGCGCCACTGAAGCTTTCGTT. It encodes CARSQGATEAFV.

This clonotype was seen only a few times. J is TRBJ1-2 and V is TRBV19; no firm D call. The germline V gene encodes CDR1 LNHDA and CDR2 SQIVND (reference sequence). With 6 bases removed from V and 6 bases from J, the gap between germline ends came to 14 bases. There are 13 residues in the CDR3. CDR3 DNA sequence: TGTGCCAGTAGAAGTGCTGAAACAAATGGCTACACCTTC. Its protein product is CASRSAETNGYTF.

This clonotype appeared many times. The rearrangement joins TRBV7-6 to TRBJ1-6; no definite D call. CDR1 is SGHVS and CDR2 is FNYEAQ in the germline V gene. CDR3 length equals 13 residues. The germline V and J ends were trimmed by 1 base and 8 bases, with 6 bases remaining between them. The DNA for the CDR3 is TGTGCCAGCAGCTTAGAAGGGCATTCACCCCTCCACTTT. Translation gives CASSLEGHSPLHF.

The V and J genes are TRBV24-1 and TRBJ1-2; D is ambiguous. Germline V gene data show CDR1 as KGHDR and CDR2 as SFDVKD. V was clipped by 3 bases and J by 4 bases, with 11 bases between them. The CDR3 has 14 amino acids. DNA for the CDR3: TGTGCCACCAGTGATCCATCAGTAAGCTATGGCTACACCTTC. Translating it yields CATSDPSVSYGYTF.

This clonotype was observed many times. Here the CDR3 DNA reads TGTGCCAGCAGTTCCCCGGGACAGTCCAGAGAGCAGTTCTTC. Translating gives CASSSPGQSREQFF. The chain couples TRBV6-5 to TRBJ2-1, with 7 bases aligning to TRBD1. Trimming took 4 bases from V and 10 from J; bases not matched to a gene: 10. Germline CDR1 MNHEY, CDR2 SVGAGI. CDR3 size: 14 residues.

Only one count was recorded for this clonotype. Since a much larger clone is just one base distant, this may be a read error. This chain links TRBV19 with TRBJ1-2; 7 positions agree with TRBD1. CDR1 and CDR2 (germline): LNHDA, SQIVND (reference sequence). The CDR3 has 16 residues. CDR3 sequence: CSSSTILTGQHYGYTF. CDR3 nucleotide sequence: TGTTCCAGTAGTACTATTTTAACGGGACAGCACTATGGCTACACCTTC. Combining the CDR3 with reference TRBV19 and TRBJ1-2 gives the whole variable domain DGGITQSPKYLFRKEGQNVTLSCEQNLNHDAMYWYRQDPGQGLRLIYYSQIVNDFQKGDIAEGYSVSREKKESFPLTVTSAQKNPTAFYLCSSSTILTGQHYGYTFGSGTRLTVV.

This clonotype was counted many times. The chain links TRBV7-2 to TRBJ2-1, with a tentative D call TRBD2 (6 bases). V shed 10 bases and J shed 0 bases, with 16 bases lying between them. The CDR3 covers 15 residues. CDR1 SGHTA and CDR2 FQGNSA come from the germline V gene. Here the CDR3 reads CATLYSGFSYNEQFF. Here the CDR3 DNA reads TGTGCCACCCTGTATAGCGGATTCTCCTACAATGAGCAGTTCTTC.

This clonotype was seen many times. The chain joins TRBV4-3 to TRBJ2-1; a weak D match, TRBD2 (6 bases). The CDR3 runs 13 residues. Germline lookup yields CDR1 LGHNA and CDR2 YSLEER. V gave up 0 bases and J gave up 9 bases, with 9 bases separating them. In nucleotides, the CDR3 is TGCGCCAGCAGCCAAGATGGGAGGTCTGAGCAGTTCTTC. Amino acid sequence: CASSQDGRSEQFF.

The rearrangement uses TRBV7-6 and TRBJ2-5; D gene uncertain. In germline, CDR1 is SGHVS, CDR2 FNYEAQ. This CDR3 contains 13 residues. Between the trimmed V and J ends, which lost 10 bases and 4 bases, there was a span of 16 bases. The CDR3 sequence is CATLEWPRETQYF. The CDR3 nucleotides are TGTGCCACCTTGGAATGGCCCCGAGAGACCCAGTACTTC.

This clonotype was seen repeatedly, ten times or more. The rearrangement uses TRBV7-2 and TRBJ2-7, with 9 bases that match TRBD2. Germline V gene sequence: CDR1 SGHTA, CDR2 FQGNSA. This CDR3 has 14 residues. V gave up 4 bases and J gave up 4 bases; unmatched junction bases: 5. The CDR3 protein is CASSSTSGQYEQYF. The CDR3 nucleotides are TGTGCCAGCAGCTCAACTAGCGGGCAGTACGAGCAGTACTTC.

This clonotype has at least ten counts. The chain joins TRBV28 to TRBJ2-2; D is possibly TRBD1 (6 bases). Germline-derived CDR1 and CDR2 are MDHEN and SYDVKM. There are 16 residues in the CDR3. V was trimmed by 6 bases and J by 8 bases, leaving 22 bases between them. The CDR3, as DNA: TGTGCCAGCAGATTTGTCGCCGTTTGGGGGCCAGGGGAGCTGTTTTTT. Its protein product is CASRFVAVWGPGELFF.

The chain combines TRBV18 with TRBJ1-3; D unclear. V was pared by 2 bases and J by 0 bases, with 11 bases between. The CDR3 sequence is 16 residues long. Per the germline V gene, CDR1 is KGHSH and CDR2 is LQKENI. CDR3 amino acids: CASSPVGGSSGNTIYF. In DNA, the CDR3 is TGTGCCAGCTCACCAGTAGGCGGATCCTCTGGAAACACCATATATTTT.

V is TRBV20-1 and J is TRBJ1-2; D unresolved. The CDR3 extends over 14 amino acids. Trimming shortened V by 1 base and J by 4 bases, and 13 bases separated the two germline ends. Germline V gene lookup returns CDR1 DFQATT and CDR2 SNEGSKA (reference sequence). The CDR3 DNA reads TGCAGTGCTAGAGGCCCTGGCAGTTCCTATGGCTACACCTTC. Protein: CSARGPGSSYGYTF.